Listed below are T cell receptor beta chains from one sample, sequenced in a study of T-cell reconstitution after alpha-beta-depleted transplantation in children. TCRdb used MiXCR to reprocess the PCR reads, holding one entry per CDR3 protein. The repertoire holds 350,000 to 500,000 distinct CDR3 sequences, roughly 44% seen once, with 27% in the top ten. The sequenced sample was PBMCs, obtained before TCRalphabeta/CD19-depleted stem cell transplant. These receptors were collected from a girl aged 2 to 9 with aplastic anemia, due to receive a stem cell transplant. The CDR3 runs from the conserved cysteine through the conserved F or W. The D gene is left open where the match is weak. Clone size appears in some rows only: once, few, many, or a class for an expanded clone.

clone_size	d_call	v_call	j_call	cdr3_nt	cdr3_aa
.	.	TRBV18	TRBJ1-1	TGTGCCAGCTCACCATCACCGGGGGAGAGGGAAGCTTTCTTT	CASSPSPGEREAFF
.	.	TRBV6-2/TRBV6-3	TRBJ2-3	TGTGCCAGCAGTTACGAGCCCCCGACAGATACGCAGTATTTT	CASSYEPPTDTQYF
.	.	TRBV5-1	TRBJ2-5	TGCGCCAGCAGCTCTCACAAGACCCAGTACTTC	CASSSHKTQYF
.	TRBD2	TRBV4-3	TRBJ2-1	TGCGCCAGCAGTCGACTAGCGGGAGGACGGATGAGTGAGCAGTTCTTC	CASSRLAGGRMSEQFF
.	TRBD1	TRBV27	TRBJ1-6	TGTGCCAGCAGATCCCCCTCGGCAGGGGGGAGGTCACCCCTCCACTTT	CASRSPSAGGRSPLHF
many	.	TRBV7-9	TRBJ2-5	TGTGCCAGCAGCTTATCGATGGGGCGTGAGACCCAGTACTTC	CASSLSMGRETQYF
many	.	TRBV14	TRBJ1-1	TGTGCCAGCAGCCCGAGGAGGGGGGACACTGAAGCTTTCTTT	CASSPRRGDTEAFF
many	TRBD1	TRBV14	TRBJ2-1	TGTGCCAGCAGCCAAGATACGACAGGGGGAAGGTTTGAGCAGTTCTTC	CASSQDTTGGRFEQFF
few	.	TRBV25-1	TRBJ2-7	TGTGCCAGCACCGAATGGGGCGGGAACGAGCAGTACTTC	CASTEWGGNEQYF
.	TRBD2	TRBV6-1	TRBJ2-5	TGTGCCAGCAGTCATCTAGCGGGGGTAGAGACCCAGTACTTC	CASSHLAGVETQYF
.	.	TRBV5-8	TRBJ2-2	TGTGCCAGCAGCTTGGAGAGGGTTGGAGGGTCGACCGGGGAGCTGTTTTTT	CASSLERVGGSTGELFF
few	TRBD1	TRBV19	TRBJ1-4	TGTGCCAGTAGGTCGGCAGGGGGACCTGAAAAACTGTTTTTT	CASRSAGGPEKLFF
.	TRBD1	TRBV7-2	TRBJ2-7	TGTGCCAGCAGCTTAGCTAGCTCCACTCGAACCGGGACAGGGGGAGGCTACGAGCAGTACTTC	CASSLASSTRTGTGGGYEQYF
many	TRBD1	TRBV5-5	TRBJ1-1	TGTGCCAGCAGCCCGGGACAGAATATGAACACTGAAGCTTTCTTT	CASSPGQNMNTEAFF
.	.	TRBV6-2/TRBV6-3	TRBJ2-7	TGTGCCAGCAGTTTACCCGGGACATTCTCCTACGAGCAGTACTTC	CASSLPGTFSYEQYF
few	.	TRBV28	TRBJ1-5	TGTGCCAGCAGTTTAAGGACAGAGAGCAATCAGCCCCAGCATTTT	CASSLRTESNQPQHF
few	.	TRBV18	TRBJ2-5	TGTGCCAGCTCACCGGGGGTAGGGGAGACCCAGTACTTC	CASSPGVGETQYF
few	TRBD2	TRBV6-4	TRBJ2-3	TGTGCCAGCAGTGATGGCGGGAGGGCCTCAGATACGCAGTATTTT	CASSDGGRASDTQYF
.	TRBD2	TRBV12-3/TRBV12-4	TRBJ2-4	TGTGCCAGCAGCCTTGAAGCGGGAGAGGGAGGCAAAAACATTCAGTACTTC	CASSLEAGEGGKNIQYF
.	.	TRBV29-1	TRBJ2-7	TGCAGCGTTGTGGGGACCTACGAGCAGTACTTC	CSVVGTYEQYF
.	.	TRBV6-1	TRBJ2-3	TGTGCCAGCACCGGTACGATCGCAGATACGCAGTATTTT	CASTGTIADTQYF
.	TRBD2	TRBV5-1	TRBJ2-3	TGCGCCAGCAGCTTGGACGGGAGGGCCGGCACAGATACGCAGTATTTT	CASSLDGRAGTDTQYF
few	.	TRBV20-1	TRBJ1-5	TGCAGTGCTAGACAGGAAATGGGTCAGCCCCAGCATTTT	CSARQEMGQPQHF
few	TRBD1	TRBV27	TRBJ1-2	TGTGCCAGCAGTACAGGGGGCGAGTATGGCTACACCTTC	CASSTGGEYGYTF
.	.	TRBV7-3	TRBJ2-5	TGTGCCAGCAGCTTGCGGGCAGGGCGCTTCACGGAAGAGACCCAGTACTTC	CASSLRAGRFTEETQYF
many	.	TRBV5-1	TRBJ2-2	TGCGCCAGCAGCTTAACAGCCTCCTCGAACACCGGGGAGCTGTTTTTT	CASSLTASSNTGELFF
.	TRBD1	TRBV15	TRBJ2-3	TGTGCCACCAGCAGAGATGGACAGGGGGGGAGAGATACGCAGTATTTT	CATSRDGQGGRDTQYF
.	TRBD2	TRBV20-1	TRBJ2-7	TGCAGTGCTGAGAAGCGGGAGGGGTACTACGAGCAGTACTTC	CSAEKREGYYEQYF
.	.	TRBV27	TRBJ2-1	TGTGCCAGCAGTTTATTGCCTAGGGGGGATGAGCAGTTCTTC	CASSLLPRGDEQFF
few	TRBD1	TRBV4-2	TRBJ1-6	TGTGCCAGCAGCCAAGATAGGGGGCGGTTGAATTCACCCCTCCACTTT	CASSQDRGRLNSPLHF
.	TRBD2	TRBV5-1	TRBJ2-7	TGCGCCAGCCACCTAGAGGGGACTAGGTCGTCCGAGCAGTACTTC	CASHLEGTRSSEQYF
.	.	TRBV20-1	TRBJ2-3	TGCAGTGCTAGCCCTAGTGCTTCGACAGATACGCAGTATTTT	CSASPSASTDTQYF
.	.	TRBV5-1	TRBJ2-1	TGCGCCAGCAGCTTGGGACTAGGAGGAGGGAATGAGCAGTTCTTC	CASSLGLGGGNEQFF
.	.	TRBV4-3	TRBJ1-1	TGCGCCAGCAGCCAAGGGAAGGGAGGACCTGAAGCTTTCTTT	CASSQGKGGPEAFF
.	TRBD1	TRBV5-5	TRBJ2-7	TGTGCCAGCAGCTTGGAGGGGGCCTCCTACGAGCAGTACTTC	CASSLEGASYEQYF
many	TRBD1	TRBV28	TRBJ2-1	TGTGCCAGCAGTTCCCTACAGGGGGTCTCCTACAATGAGCAGTTCTTC	CASSSLQGVSYNEQFF
.	.	TRBV6-6	TRBJ1-1	TGTGCCAGCAGATTCGCGGCTAACACTGAAGCTTTCTTT	CASRFAANTEAFF
.	.	TRBV6-1	TRBJ1-5	TGTGCCAGCAGTGAACGGGGGGACGGGAGCAATCAGCCCCAGCATTTT	CASSERGDGSNQPQHF
.	.	TRBV9	TRBJ2-2	TGTGCCAGCAGCGTGAGACAGGAAGCCGGGGAGCTGTTTTTT	CASSVRQEAGELFF
.	TRBD1	TRBV20-1	TRBJ2-7	TGCAGTGCTATCCAATCGGGGACAGGGGGTTACAAGCAGTACTTC	CSAIQSGTGGYKQYF
.	.	TRBV7-2	TRBJ2-3	TGTGCCAGCAGCTTAACTGTAGATGGTACGCAGTATTTT	CASSLTVDGTQYF
many	.	TRBV5-6	TRBJ1-4	TGTGCCAGCAGCTTGGGCCGGGAGAAGACGGAAAAACTGTTTTTT	CASSLGREKTEKLFF